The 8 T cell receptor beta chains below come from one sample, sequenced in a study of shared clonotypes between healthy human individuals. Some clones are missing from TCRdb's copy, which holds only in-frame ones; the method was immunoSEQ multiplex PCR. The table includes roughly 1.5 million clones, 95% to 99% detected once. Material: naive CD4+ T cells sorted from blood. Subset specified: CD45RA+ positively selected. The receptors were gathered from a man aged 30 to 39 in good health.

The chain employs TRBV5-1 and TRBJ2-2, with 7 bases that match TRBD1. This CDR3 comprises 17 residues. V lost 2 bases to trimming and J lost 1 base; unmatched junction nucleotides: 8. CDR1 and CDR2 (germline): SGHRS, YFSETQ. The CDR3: CASSFGARQGNTGELFF. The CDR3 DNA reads TGCGCCAGCAGCTTTGGCGCCCGACAGGGGAACACCGGGGAGCTGTTTTTT.

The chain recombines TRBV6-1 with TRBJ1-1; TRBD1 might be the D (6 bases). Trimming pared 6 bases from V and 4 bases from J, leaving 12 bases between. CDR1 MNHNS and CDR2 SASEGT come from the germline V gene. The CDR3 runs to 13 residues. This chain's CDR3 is CASSYAGATEAFF. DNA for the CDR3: TGTGCCAGCAGCTACGCAGGGGCCACTGAAGCTTTCTTT.

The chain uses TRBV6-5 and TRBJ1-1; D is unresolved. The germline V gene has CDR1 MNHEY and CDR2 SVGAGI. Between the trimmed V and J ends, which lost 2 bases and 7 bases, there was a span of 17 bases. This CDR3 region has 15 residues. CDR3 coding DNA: TGTGCCAGCAGTTACGATTCTTACGACATCGATGAAGCTTTCTTT. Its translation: CASSYDSYDIDEAFF.

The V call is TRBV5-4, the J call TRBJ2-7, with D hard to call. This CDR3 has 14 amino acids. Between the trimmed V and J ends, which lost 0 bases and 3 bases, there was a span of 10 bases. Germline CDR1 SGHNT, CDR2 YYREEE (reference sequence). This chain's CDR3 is CASSLGTSIYEQYF. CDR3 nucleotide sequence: TGTGCCAGCAGCTTGGGTACCAGTATCTACGAGCAGTACTTC.

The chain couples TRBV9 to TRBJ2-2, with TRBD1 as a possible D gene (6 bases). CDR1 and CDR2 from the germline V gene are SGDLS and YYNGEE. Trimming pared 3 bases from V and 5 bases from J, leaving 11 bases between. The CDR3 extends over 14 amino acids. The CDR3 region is CASSGGQTTGELFF. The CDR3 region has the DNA TGTGCCAGCAGCGGAGGACAGACAACCGGGGAGCTGTTTTTT. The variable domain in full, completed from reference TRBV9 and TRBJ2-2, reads DSGVTQTPKHLITATGQRVTLRCSPRSGDLSVYWYQQSLDQGLQFLIQYYNGEERAKGNILERFSAQQFPDLHSELNLSSLELGDSALYFCASSGGQTTGELFFGEGSRLTVL.

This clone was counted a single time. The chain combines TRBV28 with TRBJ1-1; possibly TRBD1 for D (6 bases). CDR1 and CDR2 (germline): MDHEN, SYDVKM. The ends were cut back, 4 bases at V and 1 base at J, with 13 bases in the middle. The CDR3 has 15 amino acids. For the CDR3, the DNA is TGTGCCAGCAGTTCTGGGGGACACAGGAACACTGAAGCTTTCTTT. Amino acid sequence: CASSSGGHRNTEAFF.

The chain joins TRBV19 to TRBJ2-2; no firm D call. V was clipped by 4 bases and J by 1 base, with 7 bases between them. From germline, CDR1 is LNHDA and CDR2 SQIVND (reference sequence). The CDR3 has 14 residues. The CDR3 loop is CASSRTLNTGELFF. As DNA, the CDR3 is TGTGCCAGTAGTAGGACGCTGAACACCGGGGAGCTGTTTTTT.

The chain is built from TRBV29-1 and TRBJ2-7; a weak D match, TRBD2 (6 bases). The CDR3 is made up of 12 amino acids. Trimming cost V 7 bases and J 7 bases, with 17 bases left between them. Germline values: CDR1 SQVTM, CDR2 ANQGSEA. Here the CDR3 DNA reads TGCAGCGGACTAGTAGGGGTGGGTGAGCAGTACTTC. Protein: CSGLVGVGEQYF.